This TCR beta chain was captured by sequencing in a study of cytomegalovirus exposure and HLA in healthy donors. Profiled with immunoSEQ multiplex PCR; TCRdb holds only in-frame clones, not every one. This repertoire shows 150,000 to 200,000 clones, 86% found once; its top ten account for roughly 5.8%. Notes on this clone: Its target is unknown.

Findings and limits, study-wide: A list of approximately 160 TCR beta chains associated with cytomegalovirus was given. Rare TCR sequences dominated, though some public TCRs recurred in many donors.

This CDR3 has 15 amino acids. CDR1 and CDR2 (germline): SGHAT, FQNNGV. V was clipped by 1 base and J by 5 bases; unmatched bases: 5. This clonotype originated in a woman aged 25-40 years in good health and CMV-seronegative. J is TRBJ2-3 and V is TRBV11-2; 8 bases match TRBD2. The sample consisted of PBMCs. CDR3: CASSLAGGQIDTQYF. CDR3 sequence (DNA): TGTGCCAGCAGCTTAGCGGGGGGGCAGATAGATACGCAGTATTTT.